These T cell receptor beta chains were read from a single sample in a study of blood T cell repertoires in COVID-19. Produced via immunoSEQ multiplex PCR; TCRdb's table is partial and in-frame only. This sample carries 150,000 to 200,000 clones, 80% to 90% of them seen once, and the ten largest clones take 2.5% to 3.5%. Sequencing was done on a sample of peripheral blood. The source is a man in his 60s with acute or convalescent COVID-19. CDR3s include the opening cysteine and the closing phenylalanine or tryptophan. The order of the fields is J gene, V gene, D gene, CDR3 protein, CDR3 DNA. The D gene is left open where the match is weak.

J gene: TRBJ1-6
V gene: TRBV5-5
D gene: NA
CDR3 protein: CASSSGRGSPNSPLHF
CDR3 DNA: TGTGCCAGCAGCTCGGGCAGGGGTAGCCCCAATTCACCCCTCCACTTT

J gene: TRBJ2-6
V gene: TRBV27
D gene: TRBD1
CDR3 protein: CASGENRDRFSGANVLTF
CDR3 DNA: TGTGCCAGCGGTGAGAACCGGGACAGATTCTCTGGGGCCAACGTCCTGACTTTC

J gene: TRBJ2-1
V gene: TRBV13
D gene: TRBD1
CDR3 protein: CASSSPQGAREQFF
CDR3 DNA: TGTGCCAGCAGCTCGCCACAGGGGGCGCGGGAGCAGTTCTTC

J gene: TRBJ2-5
V gene: TRBV19
D gene: TRBD2
CDR3 protein: CASSIVNRGVYQETQYF
CDR3 DNA: TGTGCCAGTAGTATAGTCAACCGGGGGGTGTACCAAGAGACCCAGTACTTC

J gene: TRBJ2-1
V gene: TRBV9
D gene: TRBD2
CDR3 protein: CASSLGLAAATNEQFF
CDR3 DNA: TGTGCCAGCAGCCTGGGACTAGCGGCCGCCACAAATGAGCAGTTCTTC

J gene: TRBJ2-1
V gene: TRBV5-1
D gene: TRBD1
CDR3 protein: CASSPPGQGIHEQFF
CDR3 DNA: TGCGCCAGCAGCCCGCCGGGACAGGGTATTCATGAGCAGTTCTTC

J gene: TRBJ1-6
V gene: TRBV19
D gene: TRBD1
CDR3 protein: CASTPRGQDYNSPLHF
CDR3 DNA: TGTGCCAGTACCCCCCGGGGACAGGACTATAATTCACCCCTCCACTTT

J gene: TRBJ2-1
V gene: TRBV5-1
D gene: NA
CDR3 protein: CASSLAVSYNEQFF
CDR3 DNA: TGCGCCAGCAGCTTGGCCGTCTCCTACAATGAGCAGTTCTTC

J gene: TRBJ1-1
V gene: TRBV28
D gene: TRBD1
CDR3 protein: CAGGTGTGNLEAFF
CDR3 DNA: TGTGCCGGGGGGACCGGGACAGGGAATTTGGAAGCTTTCTTT

J gene: TRBJ1-2
V gene: TRBV6-6
D gene: NA
CDR3 protein: CASSSSTRMTSPTF
CDR3 DNA: TGTGCCAGCAGTTCCTCGACGCGCATGACAAGTCCCACCTTC

J gene: TRBJ2-2
V gene: TRBV7-3
D gene: TRBD2
CDR3 protein: CASSGGLAGNTGELFF
CDR3 DNA: TGTGCCAGCAGCGGGGGACTAGCGGGAAACACCGGGGAGCTGTTTTTT

J gene: TRBJ1-5
V gene: TRBV28
D gene: NA
CDR3 protein: CASGGGMSNQPQHF
CDR3 DNA: TGTGCCAGCGGGGGAGGGATGAGCAATCAGCCCCAGCATTTT

J gene: TRBJ2-1
V gene: TRBV5-1
D gene: NA
CDR3 protein: CASSLDWRVSYNEQFF
CDR3 DNA: TGCGCCAGCAGCTTGGATTGGCGGGTCTCCTACAATGAGCAGTTCTTC